This T cell receptor (beta chain) was recorded in a study of T cells in Graves' hyperthyroidism and ophthalmopathy. Template material for amplifying TCR beta CDR3 regions consisted of RNA transcripts. TCR CDR3 underwent first-round RT-PCR with the HTBI primer set. TCRdb re-called the multiplex PCR reads with MiXCR, one entry per CDR3 protein. Altogether about 620,000 distinct CDR3 sequences are present, about 17% being singletons, with the ten largest covering around 4%. V was clipped by 3 bases and J by 1 base; unmatched bases: 2. This CDR3 contains 17 residues. Per the germline V gene, CDR1 is MDHEN and CDR2 is SYDVKM.

The source is a woman aged 25-40 years with Graves' hyperthyroidism. This sequence joins TRBV28 and TRBJ2-3; 15 nucleotides agree with TRBD2. Source material: blood. CDR3 loop: CASSFGLAGGGTDTQYF. CDR3 nucleotides: TGTGCCAGCAGTTTCGGACTAGCGGGAGGGGGCACAGATACGCAGTATTTT.